These T cell receptor beta chains were read from a single sample in a study of cytomegalovirus exposure and HLA in healthy donors. Only in-frame clones appear in the TCRdb table, and some are missing; sequencing was by immunoSEQ multiplex PCR. Among 120,000 to 150,000 clones listed, around three quarters were seen once. The material sequenced was PBMCs. These receptor sequences come from a man between 35 and 55 years old in good health and CMV-seropositive. The CDR3 runs from the conserved cysteine through the conserved F or W. D genes are given only for firm matches. Size is stated for part of the rows, as once, few or many counts, or as a class when the clone is expanded.

V: TRBV11-2; J: TRBJ2-7; size: .; D: TRBD1; CDR3: CASSRDRAGEQYF; DNA: TGTGCCAGCAGCCGGGACAGGGCGGGCGAGCAGTACTTC
V: TRBV6-6; J: TRBJ1-5; size: .; D: .; CDR3: CASDRNSNQPQHF; DNA: TGTGCCAGCGACAGAAATAGCAATCAGCCCCAGCATTTT
V: TRBV27; J: TRBJ2-1; size: .; D: TRBD2; CDR3: CASNYLSGGTPYNEQFF; DNA: TGTGCCAGCAACTACCTTAGCGGGGGGACCCCCTACAATGAGCAGTTCTTC
V: TRBV11-2; J: TRBJ1-2; size: .; D: .; CDR3: CASSHGTAGANYGYTF; DNA: TGTGCCAGCAGCCACGGGACGGCGGGAGCTAACTATGGCTACACCTTC
V: TRBV6-5; J: TRBJ2-6; size: .; D: .; CDR3: CASSSILSSGANVLTF; DNA: TGTGCCAGCAGTTCCATCCTTAGCTCTGGGGCCAACGTCCTGACTTTC
V: TRBV6-5; J: TRBJ1-6; size: .; D: .; CDR3: CASSPDRSPNSPLHF; DNA: TGTGCCAGCAGTCCTGACAGATCTCCAAATTCACCCCTCCACTTT
V: TRBV5-1; J: TRBJ1-5; size: .; D: TRBD1; CDR3: CASSLGAGGGQPQHF; DNA: TGCGCCAGCAGCTTGGGAGCAGGGGGAGGTCAGCCCCAGCATTTT
V: TRBV7-6; J: TRBJ2-1; size: .; D: .; CDR3: CTSSPVGGAQQFF; DNA: TGTACCAGCAGCCCGGTGGGGGGGGCTCAGCAGTTCTTC
V: TRBV11-2; J: TRBJ1-1; size: .; D: .; CDR3: CASSLVGGWDKAFF; DNA: TGTGCCAGCAGCTTAGTAGGGGGTTGGGACAAAGCTTTCTTT
V: TRBV7-8; J: TRBJ2-1; size: .; D: TRBD2; CDR3: CASSLVRLAGTGLLNEQFF; DNA: TGTGCCAGCAGCTTAGTACGTCTAGCGGGGACCGGGCTGTTGAATGAGCAGTTCTTC
V: TRBV5-4; J: TRBJ2-7; size: few; D: TRBD2; CDR3: CASSAGGSSYEQYF; DNA: TGTGCCAGCAGCGCGGGAGGAAGCTCCTACGAGCAGTACTTC
V: TRBV6-4; J: TRBJ1-2; size: .; D: TRBD1; CDR3: CASSPDRGTGYTF; DNA: TGTGCCAGCAGTCCCGACAGGGGGACTGGCTACACCTTC
V: TRBV19; J: TRBJ1-1; size: .; D: .; CDR3: CASSREQGRTEAFF; DNA: TGTGCCAGTAGCAGAGAACAGGGAAGAACTGAAGCTTTCTTT
V: TRBV19; J: TRBJ1-1; size: .; D: .; CDR3: CASSSLGGLPMNTEAFF; DNA: TGTGCCAGTAGTTCCCTCGGCGGGCTACCAATGAACACTGAAGCTTTCTTT
V: TRBV10-2; J: TRBJ2-7; size: .; D: .; CDR3: CASSELQGYEQYF; DNA: TGCGCCAGCAGTGAGTTACAGGGATACGAGCAGTACTTC
V: TRBV19; J: TRBJ2-4; size: .; D: .; CDR3: CASRPGHLAKNIQYF; DNA: TGTGCCAGTAGGCCGGGACACCTAGCCAAAAACATTCAGTACTTC
V: TRBV7-9; J: TRBJ2-7; size: .; D: TRBD1; CDR3: CASSGPQQGGEQYF; DNA: TGTGCCAGCAGCGGGCCCCAACAGGGGGGCGAGCAGTACTTC
V: TRBV4-1; J: TRBJ1-2; size: .; D: TRBD1; CDR3: CASSRPLALGTGKTYGYTF; DNA: TGCGCCAGCAGCCGACCGCTAGCTTTGGGGACAGGGAAAACCTATGGCTACACCTTC
V: TRBV7-9; J: TRBJ1-4; size: .; D: .; CDR3: CASSLSANEKLFF; DNA: TGTGCCAGCAGCTTGTCCGCTAATGAAAAACTGTTTTTT
V: TRBV19; J: TRBJ2-7; size: .; D: .; CDR3: CASSIGTGAPYEQYF; DNA: TGTGCCAGTAGTATAGGTACAGGAGCTCCCTACGAGCAGTACTTC
V: TRBV20-1; J: TRBJ1-1; size: .; D: .; CDR3: CSASRGTEAFF; DNA: TGCAGTGCCTCACGAGGGACTGAAGCTTTCTTT
V: TRBV13; J: TRBJ2-1; size: .; D: TRBD1; CDR3: CACRDRENEQFF; DNA: TGTGCCTGCCGGGACAGGGAGAATGAGCAGTTCTTC
V: TRBV6-5; J: TRBJ2-3; size: .; D: .; CDR3: CASSYSDSYSTQYF; DNA: TGTGCCAGCAGTTACTCGGATAGCTATAGTACGCAGTATTTT
V: TRBV7-3; J: TRBJ1-1; size: .; D: .; CDR3: CASSLTRNTEAFF; DNA: TGTGCCAGCAGCTTAACGCGTAACACTGAAGCTTTCTTT
V: TRBV7-2; J: TRBJ2-7; size: .; D: TRBD1; CDR3: CASSLAGTVTYEQYF; DNA: TGTGCCAGCAGCTTAGCCGGGACAGTTACCTACGAGCAGTACTTC
V: TRBV2; J: TRBJ2-3; size: once; D: TRBD1; CDR3: CASSVTGGPVDTQYF; DNA: TGTGCCAGCAGTGTTACAGGGGGCCCCGTCGATACGCAGTATTTT
V: TRBV4-1; J: TRBJ1-1; size: .; D: .; CDR3: CASSLTGGDTEAFF; DNA: TGCGCCAGCAGCCTTACAGGTGGGGACACTGAAGCTTTCTTT
V: TRBV6-5; J: TRBJ2-3; size: .; D: TRBD2; CDR3: CASRQGLAGTDTQYF; DNA: TGTGCCAGCAGACAGGGACTAGCGGGGACAGATACGCAGTATTTT
V: TRBV12-5; J: TRBJ1-1; size: .; D: .; CDR3: CASGLVSGPEMNSEAFF; DNA: TGTGCTAGTGGTTTGGTGTCAGGGCCGGAAATGAACTCTGAAGCTTTCTTT
V: TRBV13; J: TRBJ2-5; size: .; D: .; CDR3: CASSLDLQETQYF; DNA: TGTGCCAGCAGCTTAGACTTACAAGAGACCCAGTACTTC
V: TRBV10-1; J: TRBJ2-3; size: .; D: .; CDR3: CASSESRLVDTQYF; DNA: TGCGCCAGCAGTGAGTCCCGACTAGTAGATACGCAGTATTTT
V: TRBV9; J: TRBJ2-7; size: .; D: TRBD2; CDR3: CASSPMTSGSGEQYF; DNA: TGTGCCAGCAGCCCTATGACTAGCGGGTCGGGCGAGCAGTACTTC
V: TRBV27; J: TRBJ2-4; size: .; D: .; CDR3: CASSLWSASGAKNIQYF; DNA: TGTGCCAGCAGTTTATGGTCAGCTTCAGGGGCCAAAAACATTCAGTACTTC
V: TRBV27; J: TRBJ2-7; size: .; D: .; CDR3: CASSFGFTYEQYF; DNA: TGTGCCAGCAGTTTCGGTTTTACCTACGAGCAGTACTTC
V: TRBV19; J: TRBJ2-1; size: .; D: .; CDR3: CATVKNDEQFF; DNA: TGTGCCACAGTGAAAAACGATGAGCAGTTCTTC
V: TRBV7-2; J: TRBJ2-2; size: once; D: .; CDR3: CASSLEGRRGNTGELFF; DNA: TGTGCCAGCAGCTTAGAAGGAAGGCGGGGGAACACCGGGGAGCTGTTTTTT
V: TRBV7-8; J: TRBJ2-7; size: once; D: TRBD2; CDR3: CASRPGPSGGPYEQYF; DNA: TGTGCCAGCAGACCAGGACCCAGCGGGGGGCCCTACGAGCAGTACTTC
V: TRBV11-2; J: TRBJ1-2; size: .; D: TRBD1; CDR3: CASSLKQGQGSYGYTF; DNA: TGTGCCAGCAGCTTGAAACAAGGACAGGGAAGCTATGGCTACACCTTC
V: TRBV27; J: TRBJ2-7; size: few; D: .; CDR3: CASSFIGGPEQYF; DNA: TGTGCCAGCAGTTTTATAGGAGGGCCTGAGCAGTACTTC
V: TRBV5-1; J: TRBJ2-7; size: .; D: TRBD1; CDR3: CASSPGTGGLLYEQYF; DNA: TGCGCCAGCAGCCCGGGGACAGGGGGCCTCCTCTACGAGCAGTACTTC
V: TRBV7-2; J: TRBJ2-7; size: few; D: .; CDR3: CASSLESKAYEQYF; DNA: TGTGCCAGCAGCTTAGAGAGTAAAGCCTACGAGCAGTACTTC
V: TRBV6-5; J: TRBJ2-7; size: once; D: .; CDR3: CASSYGLGLYEQYF; DNA: TGTGCCAGCAGTTATGGATTGGGCCTCTACGAGCAGTACTTC
V: TRBV7-2; J: TRBJ1-2; size: .; D: .; CDR3: CASSPLLLVHYGYTF; DNA: TGTGCCAGCAGCCCACTGTTATTGGTACACTATGGCTACACCTTC
V: TRBV5-5; J: TRBJ1-3; size: few; D: .; CDR3: CASSYRETGNTIYF; DNA: TGTGCCAGCAGCTACAGGGAAACTGGAAACACCATATATTTT
V: TRBV7-2; J: TRBJ2-1; size: few; D: TRBD1; CDR3: CASCQGANNEQFF; DNA: TGTGCCAGCTGTCAGGGGGCGAACAATGAGCAGTTCTTC
V: TRBV15; J: TRBJ1-3; size: .; D: TRBD1; CDR3: CATSRGTGGHSGNTIYF; DNA: TGTGCCACCAGCAGAGGGACAGGGGGACACTCTGGAAACACCATATATTTT
V: TRBV7-2; J: TRBJ1-1; size: .; D: TRBD1; CDR3: CASISDRRNTEAFF; DNA: TGTGCCAGCATCTCGGACAGGAGAAACACTGAAGCTTTCTTT
V: TRBV10-3; J: TRBJ2-1; size: few; D: .; CDR3: CAIRGTGGSYNEQFF; DNA: TGTGCCATCAGGGGGACTGGGGGATCCTACAATGAGCAGTTCTTC
V: TRBV29-1; J: TRBJ2-2; size: .; D: TRBD2; CDR3: CSVRGGASGRFRDTGELFF; DNA: TGCAGCGTTCGAGGGGGGGCTAGCGGGAGGTTTCGGGACACCGGGGAGCTGTTTTTT
V: TRBV10-3; J: TRBJ2-7; size: .; D: .; CDR3: CAISEWGKTYEQYF; DNA: TGTGCCATCAGTGAGTGGGGCAAGACCTACGAGCAGTACTTC
V: TRBV5-4; J: TRBJ1-6; size: .; D: .; CDR3: CASSLEAPGRGPLHF; DNA: TGTGCCAGCAGCTTGGAGGCGCCAGGGAGGGGACCCCTCCACTTT
V: TRBV2; J: TRBJ1-6; size: few; D: .; CDR3: CASNSIGAGESPLHF; DNA: TGTGCCAGCAATTCCATCGGTGCAGGGGAATCACCCCTCCACTTT
V: TRBV7-2; J: TRBJ2-7; size: .; D: .; CDR3: CASTLTPSYEQYF; DNA: TGTGCCAGCACGTTAACACCCTCCTACGAGCAGTACTTC
V: TRBV29-1; J: TRBJ2-7; size: few; D: TRBD2; CDR3: CSVIRAGGPGYEQYF; DNA: TGCAGCGTTATACGGGCGGGGGGGCCCGGGTACGAGCAGTACTTC
V: TRBV7-9; J: TRBJ2-7; size: .; D: TRBD1; CDR3: CASSGQVYEQYF; DNA: TGTGCCAGCTCCGGACAGGTCTACGAGCAGTACTTC